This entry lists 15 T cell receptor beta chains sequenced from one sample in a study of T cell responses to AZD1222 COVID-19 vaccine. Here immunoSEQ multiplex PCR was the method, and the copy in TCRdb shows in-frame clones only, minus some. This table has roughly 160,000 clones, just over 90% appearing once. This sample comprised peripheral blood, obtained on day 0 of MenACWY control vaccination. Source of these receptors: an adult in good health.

The CDR3 region has the DNA TGTGCCAGCAGGCCGACTAGCGGGACAACCTACGAGCAGTACTTC. The encoded protein is CASRPTSGTTYEQYF. The gene calls are TRBV28 and TRBJ2-7, with 11 bases that match TRBD2. With 6 bases clipped from V and 2 bases from J, the junction kept 6 bases outside the gene matches. The length of the CDR3 is 15 residues. Germline values: CDR1 MDHEN, CDR2 SYDVKM.

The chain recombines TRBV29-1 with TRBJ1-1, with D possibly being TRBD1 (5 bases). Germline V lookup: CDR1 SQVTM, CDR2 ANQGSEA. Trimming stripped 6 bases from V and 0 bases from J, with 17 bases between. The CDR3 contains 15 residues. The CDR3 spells CSVAGSGRVNTEAFF. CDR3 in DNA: TGCAGCGTCGCGGGTTCGGGCAGGGTGAACACTGAAGCTTTCTTT.

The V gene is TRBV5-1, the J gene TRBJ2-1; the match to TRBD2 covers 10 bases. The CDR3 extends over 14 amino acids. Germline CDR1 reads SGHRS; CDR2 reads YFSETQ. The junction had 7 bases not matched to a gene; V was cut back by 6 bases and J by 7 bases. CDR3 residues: CASNDGLAENEQFF. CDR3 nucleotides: TGCGCCAGCAACGACGGACTAGCGGAAAATGAGCAGTTCTTC.

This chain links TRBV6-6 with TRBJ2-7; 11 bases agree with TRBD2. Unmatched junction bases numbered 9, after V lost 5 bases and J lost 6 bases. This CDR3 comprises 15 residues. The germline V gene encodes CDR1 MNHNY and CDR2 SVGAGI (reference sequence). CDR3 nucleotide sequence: TGTGCCAGCAGTCGAATAGCGGGAGGGCCAGGCGAGCAGTACTTC. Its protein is CASSRIAGGPGEQYF.

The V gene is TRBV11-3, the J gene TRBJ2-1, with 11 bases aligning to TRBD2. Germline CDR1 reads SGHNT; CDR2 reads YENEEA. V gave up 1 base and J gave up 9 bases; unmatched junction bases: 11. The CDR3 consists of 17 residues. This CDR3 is CASSLGLAGRLFGEQFF. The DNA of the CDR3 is TGTGCCAGCAGCTTAGGACTAGCGGGACGCCTTTTCGGTGAGCAGTTCTTC.

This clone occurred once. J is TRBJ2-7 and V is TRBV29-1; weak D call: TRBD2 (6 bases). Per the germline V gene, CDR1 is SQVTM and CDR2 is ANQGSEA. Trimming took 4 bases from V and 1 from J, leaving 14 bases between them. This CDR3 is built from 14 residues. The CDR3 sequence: CSVAGLAPSYEQYF. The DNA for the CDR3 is TGCAGCGTTGCCGGCCTAGCGCCGTCCTACGAGCAGTACTTC.

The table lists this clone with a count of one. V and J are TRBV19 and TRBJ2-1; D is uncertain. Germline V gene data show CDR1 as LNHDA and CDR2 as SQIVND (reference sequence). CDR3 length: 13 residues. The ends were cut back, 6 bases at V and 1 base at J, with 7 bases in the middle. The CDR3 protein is CASRWGSYNEQFF. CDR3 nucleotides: TGTGCCAGTAGGTGGGGATCCTACAATGAGCAGTTCTTC.

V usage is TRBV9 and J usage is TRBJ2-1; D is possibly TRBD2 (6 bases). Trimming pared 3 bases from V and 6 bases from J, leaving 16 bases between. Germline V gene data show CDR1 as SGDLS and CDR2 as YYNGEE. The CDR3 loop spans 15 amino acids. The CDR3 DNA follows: TGTGCCAGCAGCGCCACCGGGACTTACCGCAATGAGCAGTTCTTC. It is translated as CASSATGTYRNEQFF.

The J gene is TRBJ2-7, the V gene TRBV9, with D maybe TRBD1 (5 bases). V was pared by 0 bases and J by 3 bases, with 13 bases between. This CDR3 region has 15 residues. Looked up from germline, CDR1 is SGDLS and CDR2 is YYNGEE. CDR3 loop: CASSVAAGRGYEQYF. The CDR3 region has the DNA TGTGCCAGCAGCGTAGCTGCAGGGCGAGGCTACGAGCAGTACTTC.

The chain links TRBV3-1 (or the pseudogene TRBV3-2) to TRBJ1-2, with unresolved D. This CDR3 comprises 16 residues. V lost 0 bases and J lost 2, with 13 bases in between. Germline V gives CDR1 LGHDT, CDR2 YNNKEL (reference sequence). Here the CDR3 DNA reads TGTGCCAGCAGCCAAGATCGGCAGAGGTGGAACTATGGCTACACCTTC. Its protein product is CASSQDRQRWNYGYTF.

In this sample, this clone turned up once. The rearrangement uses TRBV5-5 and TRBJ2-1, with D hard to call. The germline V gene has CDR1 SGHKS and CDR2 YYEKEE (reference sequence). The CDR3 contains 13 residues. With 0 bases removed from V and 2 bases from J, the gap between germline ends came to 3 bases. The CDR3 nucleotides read TGTGCCAGCAGCTTGGGACCCTACAATGAGCAGTTCTTC. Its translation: CASSLGPYNEQFF.

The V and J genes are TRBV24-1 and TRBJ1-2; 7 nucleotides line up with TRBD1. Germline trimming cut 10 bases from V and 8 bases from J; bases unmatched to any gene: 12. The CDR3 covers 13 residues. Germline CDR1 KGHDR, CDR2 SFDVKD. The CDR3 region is CATMDRLSLGYTF. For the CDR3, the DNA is TGTGCCACGATGGACAGGTTGTCTTTGGGCTACACCTTC.

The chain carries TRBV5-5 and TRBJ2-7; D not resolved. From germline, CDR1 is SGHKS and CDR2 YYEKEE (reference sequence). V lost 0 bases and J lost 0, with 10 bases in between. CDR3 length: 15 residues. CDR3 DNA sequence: TGTGCCAGCAGCTTGGTGGCCATATCCTCCTACGAGCAGTACTTC. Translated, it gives CASSLVAISSYEQYF.

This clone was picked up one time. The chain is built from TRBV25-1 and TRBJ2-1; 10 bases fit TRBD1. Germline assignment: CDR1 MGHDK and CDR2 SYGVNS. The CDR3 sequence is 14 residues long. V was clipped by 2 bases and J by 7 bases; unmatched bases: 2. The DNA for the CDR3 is TGTGCCAGCAGTGAACCGGGACAGGGGAATGAGCAGTTCTTC. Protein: CASSEPGQGNEQFF.

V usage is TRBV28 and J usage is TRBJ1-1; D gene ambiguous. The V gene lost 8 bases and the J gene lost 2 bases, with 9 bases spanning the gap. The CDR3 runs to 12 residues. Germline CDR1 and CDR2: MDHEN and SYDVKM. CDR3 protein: CASASANTEAFF. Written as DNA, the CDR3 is TGTGCCAGCGCTTCGGCTAACACTGAAGCTTTCTTT.